This record looks at one TCR beta chain sequence and its context. Its matching antigen is unknown. From the 5' RACE reads, TCRdb called clonotypes with MiXCR, one entry per CDR3 protein. The data hold 550,000 to 650,000 distinct CDR3 sequences, with 15% to 20% observed a single time. The CDR3 totals 16 residues. From germline, CDR1 is KGHSH and CDR2 LQKENI. The V and J ends lost 6 bases and 0 bases respectively, with 15 bases between them. These data are taken from a study of T-cell memory formation after mild COVID-19. Notes on the study in general: Cross-reactive memory seemingly joined, as some responding clones were found in pre-infection memory.

The rearrangement links TRBV18 to TRBJ1-3, with TRBD1 as a possible D gene (5 bases). Input material: PBMCs or a T cell subset sorted from them (not recorded which). The clonotype originates from an adult woman who had mild COVID-19 (a few samples of this study predate the infection). Cell type and time point are not known. The DNA for the CDR3 is TGTGCCAGCTCCCGGACGGACACGAGCTCTGGAAACACCATATATTTT. As protein: CASSRTDTSSGNTIYF.